The 19 T cell receptor beta chains below all came from one sample that was sequenced in a study of T cell repertoires in cytomegalovirus infection. No antigen has been assigned to these receptors. One entry per CDR3 protein, called by TCRdb with MiXCR from the reads. The sample comprises some 700,000 distinct CDR3 sequences, about 33% of which are singletons, and 15% to 20% rests with the top ten. This specimen consisted of cultured PBMCs, obtained from culture after CMV antigen stimulation. The receptors were gathered from a human donor in good health (CMV status not recorded). Some clones in this sample may be carry-over from other donors' samples.

The chain links TRBV7-9 to TRBJ1-4, with D possibly TRBD1 on 6 matching bases. This CDR3 region has 14 residues. Trimming stripped 4 bases from V and 3 bases from J, with 9 bases between. CDR1 SEHNR and CDR2 FQNEAQ come from the germline V gene (reference sequence). CDR3 loop: CASSWTASNEKLFF. CDR3 in DNA: TGTGCCAGCAGCTGGACAGCCTCTAATGAAAAACTGTTTTTT.

Many counts were recorded for this clonotype. The chain joins TRBV7-2 to TRBJ2-7; 11 bases align to TRBD2. Germline V gene sequence: CDR1 SGHTA, CDR2 FQGNSA. The CDR3 is 17 amino acids. V lost 4 bases, J lost 3 bases, and 11 bases stayed unmatched. CDR3 protein: CASSSKRQTSGSYEQYF. As DNA, the CDR3 is TGTGCCAGCAGCTCCAAGAGGCAAACTAGCGGGAGCTACGAGCAGTACTTC.

The rearrangement links TRBV20-1 to TRBJ1-1; no clear D. The V end was cut by 2 bases, the J end by 1 base, with 11 bases between. The length of the CDR3 is 14 residues. Germline CDR1 DFQATT, CDR2 SNEGSKA (reference sequence). CDR3: CSARRGNENTEAFF. The CDR3 coding sequence is TGCAGTGCTAGACGGGGAAATGAGAACACTGAAGCTTTCTTT.

This chain connects TRBV6-5 to TRBJ2-1; tentatively, D is TRBD2 (5 bases). The CDR3 spans 15 residues. Trimming pared 8 bases from V and 7 bases from J, leaving 21 bases between. CDR1 is MNHEY, CDR2 SVGAGI, per germline. The CDR3 DNA sequence: TGTGCCAGCGGACGGACTCCCCAAGGTGGGAATGAGCAGTTCTTC. This sequence encodes CASGRTPQGGNEQFF.

This clonotype appeared a few times. CDR3 in amino acids: CASCIAGVHDSVKNIQYF. DNA for the CDR3: TGTGCCAGCTGTATAGCGGGAGTGCATGATTCGGTCAAAAACATTCAGTACTTC. This chain links TRBV6-1 with TRBJ2-4, with 9 bases lining up with TRBD2. Trimming took 8 bases from V and 3 from J; bases not matched to a gene: 17. CDR1 and CDR2 from the germline V gene are MNHNS and SASEGT. The CDR3 is 18 amino acids.

The chain carries TRBV4-3 and TRBJ1-2; D perhaps matches TRBD1 (5 bases). The CDR3 covers 15 residues. CDR1 and CDR2 (germline): LGHNA, YSLEER. V was clipped by 3 bases and J by 2 bases, with 13 bases between them. The CDR3 coding sequence is TGCGCCAGCAGCCAGGGAATAGGACAAAACTATGGCTACACCTTC. It encodes CASSQGIGQNYGYTF.

There are a few counts of this clonotype. The chain has TRBV2 and TRBJ2-7; D not certain. The V gene lost 2 bases and the J gene lost 6 bases, with 17 bases spanning the gap. Germline-derived CDR1 and CDR2 are SNHLY and FYNNEI. This CDR3 has 15 amino acids. The DNA for the CDR3 is TGTGCCAGCAGTGAACTTACCTCCGTTTCGGGCGAGCAGTACTTC. Translation: CASSELTSVSGEQYF.

For this clonotype: Given a much more abundant clone one base away, this may be a read error. The CDR3 carries no conserved terminal phenylalanine or tryptophan, so it likely arises from a read error. The chain combines TRBV7-2 with TRBJ1-3; D is uncertain. Trimming removed 1 base from V and 7 bases from J, with 8 bases in between. The germline gives CDR1 SGHTA, CDR2 FQGNSA. CDR3 size: 13 residues. The CDR3 nucleotides are TGTGCCAGCAGCTTAGGGCGGCGGAACACCATATATTTG. Translated, it gives CASSLGRRNTIYL.

This clonotype was seen a few times. V usage is TRBV19 and J usage is TRBJ2-3, with D perhaps assigned TRBD1 or TRBD2 (6 bases each). Germline V lookup: CDR1 LNHDA, CDR2 SQIVND (reference sequence). The CDR3 has 15 residues. With 6 bases removed from V and 6 bases from J, the gap between germline ends came to 19 bases. Here the CDR3 DNA reads TGTGCCAGTAGCCCCTTGGGGGGACATTCGGATACGCAGTATTTT. Protein sequence: CASSPLGGHSDTQYF.

This clonotype occurred a few times. Here the CDR3 DNA reads TGTGCCAGCAGCCGGGGGGAGGGGGACCCGCAGTATTTT. Its translation is CASSRGEGDPQYF. The chain is built from TRBV28 and TRBJ2-3; D is possibly TRBD2 (7 bases). V lost 6 bases to trimming and J lost 10 bases, with 17 bases between them. Germline loops: CDR1 MDHEN, CDR2 SYDVKM. This CDR3 is built from 13 residues.

The chain is built from TRBV29-1 and TRBJ2-7; TRBD2 is a possible D gene (6 bases). The germline V gene encodes CDR1 SQVTM and CDR2 ANQGSEA. This CDR3 is 12 amino acids long. Trimming removed 6 bases from V and 3 bases from J, with 12 bases in between. CDR3 bases: TGCAGCGTGGGGACTTCCTTCTACGAGCAGTACTTC. Its translation: CSVGTSFYEQYF.

The chain employs TRBV18 and TRBJ2-6; either TRBD1 or TRBD2 may fit D (5 bases each). This CDR3 spans 15 amino acids. V gave up 3 bases and J gave up 2 bases, with 8 bases separating them. The germline gives CDR1 KGHSH, CDR2 LQKENI. CDR3 in amino acids: CASSPGVAGANVLTF. DNA of the CDR3: TGTGCCAGCTCACCGGGGGTTGCTGGGGCCAACGTCCTGACTTTC.

This clonotype was observed a handful of times. This sequence joins TRBV18 and TRBJ2-7; D is uncertain. CDR3 length: 11 residues. CDR1 is KGHSH, CDR2 LQKENI, per germline. V dropped 2 bases and J dropped 4 bases, with 3 bases sitting between them. CDR3 region: CASSPEYEQYF. The CDR3 nucleotides read TGTGCCAGCTCACCAGAATACGAGCAGTACTTC.

The CDR3 DNA reads as TGTGCCAGCAGCTTTGGTTGGAACCCGAACACTGAAGCTTTCTTT. It translates to CASSFGWNPNTEAFF. This chain uses TRBV7-9 with TRBJ1-1, with D unclear. Germline V lookup: CDR1 SEHNR, CDR2 FQNEAQ (reference sequence). V lost 3 bases and J 1 base, leaving 12 bases between the germline ends. There are 15 residues in the CDR3.

Only a few counts were recorded for this clonotype. The chain recombines TRBV6-2 or TRBV6-3 with TRBJ2-2; D unclear. CDR1 is MNHEY and CDR2 is SVGEGT in the germline V gene. The CDR3 is made up of 14 amino acids. Deletions cut 2 bases from V and 6 bases from J, with 10 bases between. The CDR3, as DNA: TGTGCCAGCAGTTACCGCCGTAGTTCCGGGGAGCTGTTTTTT. This encodes CASSYRRSSGELFF.

The V gene is TRBV2, the J gene TRBJ1-2, with 7 bases fitting TRBD1. Trimming removed 8 bases from V and 4 bases from J; junction bases left unmatched: 7. This CDR3 has 13 residues. Germline CDR1 reads SNHLY; CDR2 reads FYNNEI. In DNA, the CDR3 is TGTGCCAGCTCCGACCGGGACAGCTATGGCTACACCTTC. The encoded protein is CASSDRDSYGYTF.

The chain combines TRBV28 with TRBJ2-3; TRBD1 aligns across 7 bases. The junction had 10 bases not matched to a gene; V was cut back by 7 bases and J by 12 bases. The CDR3 loop spans 12 amino acids. Germline CDR1 is MDHEN and CDR2 is SYDVKM. The CDR3 region is CASTGFGTAQYF. CDR3 in DNA: TGTGCCAGCACGGGCTTCGGGACAGCTCAGTATTTT.

This chain joins TRBV7-3 and TRBJ1-4; D not certain. V was trimmed by 5 bases and J by 1 base, leaving 17 bases between them. The CDR3 is 17 amino acids. CDR1 is SGHTA and CDR2 is FQGTGA in the germline V gene. The CDR3 loop reads CASSPRGARETNEKLFF. As DNA, the CDR3 is TGTGCCAGCAGCCCCCGCGGAGCCCGGGAAACTAATGAAAAACTGTTTTTT.

This clonotype was found many times. V is TRBV7-2 and J is TRBJ1-6; TRBD1 is a possible D gene (6 bases). The V gene's germline CDR1 is SGHTA and CDR2 FQGNSA. The CDR3 has 14 amino acids. V lost 0 bases and J 8 bases, leaving 8 bases between the germline ends. CDR3 in amino acids: CASSLAYRDSPLHF. The CDR3 bases are TGTGCCAGCAGCTTAGCCTACAGGGATTCACCCCTCCACTTT.